This note documents a single T cell receptor beta chain sequence. TCRdb's copy holds only in-frame clones and misses some; the assay was immunoSEQ multiplex PCR. The sample records 120,000 to 150,000 clones, approximately 80% being singletons. The CDR3 loop spans 15 amino acids. The germline V and J ends were trimmed by 4 bases and 2 bases, with 14 bases remaining between them. Germline CDR1 ENHRY, CDR2 SYGVKD. This record comes from a study of blood T cell repertoires in COVID-19. Study context: Samples taken during acute and convalescent COVID-19 were collected in the United States, Italy and Spain. The cDNA or gDNA used as material had been derived from T cells, B-cell-depleted T cells, or PBMCs.

This TCR was recovered from a human donor with acute or convalescent COVID-19. The donor label of this sample is uncertain. The sequencing sample was made of peripheral blood. V usage is TRBV10-3 and J usage is TRBJ1-1, with D perhaps TRBD1 (6 bases). CDR3 sequence reads: CAISGGGRSNTEAFF. The CDR3 DNA is TGTGCCATCAGTGGGGGGGGCAGGAGTAACACTGAAGCTTTCTTT.